This T cell receptor (beta chain) was recorded in a study of OX40 agonist ivuxolimab in advanced cancers. Study-level information: Aged about 20 to 80 with a mean of 60 years, they were less than 90% male.

This CDR3 comprises 14 residues. The V gene's germline CDR1 is MDHEN and CDR2 SYDVKM. The V end was cut by 6 bases, the J end by 3 bases, with 15 bases between. Assay used: immunoSEQ multiplex PCR; TCRdb lists only in-frame clones, some missing. The sample includes 35,000 to 55,000 clones, about 88% seen only once; the top ten take roughly 12%. The sample in question was CD4+ or CD8+ T cells sorted from blood, obtained in a trial of the OX40 agonist ivuxolimab. This receptor was identified in an adult with an advanced solid tumor such as melanoma, head and neck, liver or kidney cancer. The rearrangement links TRBV28 to TRBJ2-7; possibly TRBD2 for D (5 bases). The CDR3 region is CASSLYGLYYEQYF. CDR3 DNA: TGTGCCAGCAGCCTATACGGACTCTACTACGAGCAGTACTTC.